Shown below are 8 T cell receptor beta chains from a single sample sequenced in a study of T cell repertoires in cytomegalovirus infection. Using its own MiXCR run on the reads, TCRdb lists one record per CDR3 protein. Of about 530,000 distinct CDR3 sequences listed, approximately 25% are singletons. The material sequenced was PBMCs. The receptors come from a human donor in good health (CMV status not recorded). Some clones in this sample may be carry-over from other donors' samples.

The gene calls are TRBV4-1 and TRBJ1-1; D is possibly TRBD1 (6 bases). V was clipped by 9 bases and J by 6 bases, with 20 bases between them. The CDR3 is 14 residues long. The germline gives CDR1 MGHRA, CDR2 YSYEKL. The CDR3 DNA reads TGCGCCAGTATGATGGAGGGGGGTGAAGCTGAAGCTTTCTTT. Amino acid sequence: CASMMEGGEAEAFF.

This clonotype was detected many times. This chain joins TRBV7-2 and TRBJ1-2; the D is unclear. CDR1 SGHTA and CDR2 FQGNSA come from the germline V gene. The CDR3 covers 13 residues. Deletions cut 2 bases from V and 5 bases from J, with 9 bases between. CDR3 residues: CASSLSDQYGYTF. The CDR3 coding sequence is TGTGCCAGCAGCTTATCCGACCAATATGGCTACACCTTC.

The V gene is TRBV12-3 or TRBV12-4, the J gene TRBJ1-1, with a tentative D call TRBD1 (6 bases). The V gene lost 3 bases and the J gene lost 4 bases, with 12 bases spanning the gap. The CDR3 runs to 14 residues. The DNA for the CDR3 is TGTGCCAGCAGTTTTACAGGGAAACTCACTGAAGCTTTCTTT. The encoded protein is CASSFTGKLTEAFF.

V and J are TRBV14 and TRBJ2-3; tentative D call: TRBD1 (5 bases). V shed 5 bases and J shed 6 bases, with 21 bases lying between them. CDR1 is SGHDN and CDR2 is FVKESK in the germline V gene. CDR3 length: 16 residues. The CDR3 here is CASSTTGTLTLDTQYF. Written as DNA, the CDR3 is TGTGCCAGCAGCACAACAGGAACCCTCACTCTCGATACGCAGTATTTT.

V usage is TRBV6-6 and J usage is TRBJ2-1; D possibly matches TRBD1 or TRBD2 (5 bases each). The CDR3 runs 16 residues. Trimming left V 7 bases short and J 9 bases short, with 25 bases between. CDR1 is MNHNY, CDR2 SVGAGI, per germline (reference sequence). The CDR3 sequence is CASTWGGSPPGGEQFF. The CDR3 DNA is TGTGCCAGCACCTGGGGCGGGTCACCTCCCGGTGGTGAGCAGTTCTTC.

This clonotype was seen a few times. The rearrangement links TRBV12-3 or TRBV12-4 to TRBJ1-2; 7 bases are a match to TRBD1. J was trimmed by 2 bases and V by 6 bases; bases with no gene match: 6. The CDR3 extends over 14 amino acids. In DNA, the CDR3 is TGTGCCAGCAGGAGACAGGGAGTCAACTATGGCTACACCTTC. Protein product: CASRRQGVNYGYTF.

This clonotype was seen only a few times. The V call is TRBV7-2, the J call TRBJ2-3, with a possible D match to TRBD1 (7 bases). The ends were cut back, 3 bases at V and 4 bases at J, with 14 bases in the middle. The CDR3 is 15 amino acids. CDR1 SGHTA and CDR2 FQGNSA come from the germline V gene. The CDR3 region is CASSFGGQRADTQYF. The CDR3 DNA sequence: TGTGCCAGCAGCTTCGGGGGACAGCGGGCAGATACGCAGTATTTT. Filled out from reference TRBV7-2 and TRBJ2-3, the complete variable domain reads GAGVSQSPSNKVTEKGKDVELRCDPISGHTALYWYRQSLGQGLEFLIYFQGNSAPDKSGLPSDRFSAERTGGSVSTLTIQRTQQEDSAVYLCASSFGGQRADTQYFGPGTRLTVL.

This clonotype was picked up a small number of times. The chain links TRBV7-2 to TRBJ2-1; 8 bases line up with TRBD2. The CDR3 runs 16 residues. Germline trimming cut 2 bases from V and 7 bases from J; bases unmatched to any gene: 10. The germline V gene encodes CDR1 SGHTA and CDR2 FQGNSA. The CDR3 here is CASSLSYGREVNEQFF. The CDR3, as DNA: TGTGCCAGCAGCTTATCATACGGGCGGGAGGTAAATGAGCAGTTCTTC.